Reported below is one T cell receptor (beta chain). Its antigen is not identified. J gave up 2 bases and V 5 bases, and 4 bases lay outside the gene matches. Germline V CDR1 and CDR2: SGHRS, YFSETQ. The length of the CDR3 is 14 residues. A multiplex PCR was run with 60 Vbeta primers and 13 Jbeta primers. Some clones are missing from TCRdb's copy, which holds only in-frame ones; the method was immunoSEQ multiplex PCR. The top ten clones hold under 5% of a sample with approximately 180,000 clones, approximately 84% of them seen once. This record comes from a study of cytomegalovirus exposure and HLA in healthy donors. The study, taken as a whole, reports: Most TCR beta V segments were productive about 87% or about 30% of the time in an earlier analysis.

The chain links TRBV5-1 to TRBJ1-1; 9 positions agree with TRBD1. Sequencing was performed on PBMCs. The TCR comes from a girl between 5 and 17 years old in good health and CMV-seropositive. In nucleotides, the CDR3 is TGCGCCAGCAGACTGGGACAGGGAAACACTGAAGCTTTCTTT. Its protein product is CASRLGQGNTEAFF.